The 18 T cell receptor beta chains below come from one sample, sequenced in a study of CD8 T cells in Susac syndrome (dated by TCRdb to about 2019). The receptor library was made with the immunoSEQ multiplex PCR assay. RNA was extracted using the RNeasy kit, and roughly 0.45 to 1 ug of the RNA was reverse transcribed with random hexamers. Clones were called with MiXCR by TCRdb after fastp trimmed the public reads at Q25, and only in-frame beta chains were retained. Under each unique CDR3 protein, matching rows form one entry showing the most common genes and DNA. Within this sample are about 200,000 distinct CDR3 sequences, with around 95% of them counted one time only. The ten largest account for around 0.082% of the sample. Sequenced: CD4+ T cells from PBMCs. These receptors all stem from a human donor with multiple sclerosis.

V and J are TRBV5-1 and TRBJ2-7; 9 bases align to TRBD1. The V and J ends lost 2 bases and 4 bases, in that order; junction bases with no gene match: 10. Germline CDR1 and CDR2: SGHRS and YFSETQ. The CDR3 extends over 16 amino acids. The CDR3 DNA reads TGCGCCAGCAGCTTTTCCCCACAGGGGGCTTGGTACGAGCAGTACTTC. Translation gives CASSFSPQGAWYEQYF.

CDR3 protein: CSARERRQGLDYGYTF. CDR3 DNA sequence: TGCAGTGCTAGAGAAAGGAGGCAGGGGCTGGACTATGGCTACACCTTC. The rearrangement uses TRBV20-1 and TRBJ1-2, with a weak D call TRBD1 (6 bases). The germline V gene has CDR1 DFQATT and CDR2 SNEGSKA (reference sequence). CDR3 size: 16 residues. V shed 0 bases and J shed 3 bases, with 17 bases lying between them.

This chain links TRBV20-1 with TRBJ2-7; 8 bases align to TRBD1. The germline V gene has CDR1 DFQATT and CDR2 SNEGSKA (reference sequence). The CDR3 sequence is 15 residues long. V lost 1 base and J lost 2; bases outside the gene matches: 7. The chain's CDR3 is CSARASDRVTYEQYF. CDR3 DNA: TGCAGTGCTAGAGCCTCGGACAGGGTCACCTACGAGCAGTACTTC.

The chain employs TRBV14 and TRBJ1-4; D perhaps matches TRBD1 (6 bases). Germline CDR1 reads SGHDN; CDR2 reads FVKESK. This CDR3 comprises 15 residues. V lost 4 bases, J lost 7 bases, and 16 bases lay in between. This chain's CDR3 is CASSPRQARREKLFF. CDR3 DNA: TGTGCCAGCAGCCCCCGACAGGCTCGACGTGAAAAACTGTTTTTT. The complete variable domain, with remaining parts taken from reference TRBV14 and TRBJ1-4, reads EAGVTQFPSHSVIEKGQTVTLRCDPISGHDNLYWYRRVMGKEIKFLLHFVKESKQDESGMPNNRFLAERTGGTYSTLKVQPAELEDSGVYFCASSPRQARREKLFFGSGTQLSVL.

V usage is TRBV5-1 and J usage is TRBJ1-6; 10 nucleotides match TRBD1. The CDR3 runs to 16 residues. The V gene's germline CDR1 is SGHRS and CDR2 YFSETQ. After removal of 2 bases from V and 8 bases from J, the junction contained 7 bases not matched to a gene. Here the CDR3 reads CASSFRSGTGDSPLHF. As DNA, the CDR3 is TGCGCCAGCAGCTTTCGATCCGGGACAGGGGATTCACCCCTCCACTTT.

This clonotype was seen just once. This chain joins TRBV9 and TRBJ2-5; 9 bases map to TRBD2. Per the germline V gene, CDR1 is SGDLS and CDR2 is YYNGEE. The CDR3 spans 15 residues. V lost 0 bases to trimming and J lost 6 bases; unmatched junction nucleotides: 6. CDR3 residues: CASSVEDSGGQTQYF. CDR3 coding DNA: TGTGCCAGCAGCGTAGAGGATAGCGGGGGACAGACCCAGTACTTC.

The chain joins TRBV3-1 to TRBJ2-3, with D perhaps matching TRBD1 or TRBD2 (6 bases each). Germline CDR1 reads LGHDT; CDR2 reads YNNKEL (reference sequence). The V end lost 4 bases, the J end lost 0 bases, and 14 bases lay between the germline ends. The CDR3 covers 16 residues. In DNA, the CDR3 is TGTGCCAGCAGCCTTTGGGGGGCCGTTAGCACAGATACGCAGTATTTT. Its translation: CASSLWGAVSTDTQYF.

The rearrangement uses TRBV20-1 and TRBJ1-2; D is uncertain. Looked up from germline, CDR1 is DFQATT and CDR2 is SNEGSKA (reference sequence). Trimming removed 0 bases from V and 6 bases from J, with 8 bases in between. The CDR3 sequence is 12 residues long. The CDR3 loop is CSARDGTDGYTF. The CDR3 DNA follows: TGCAGTGCTAGAGATGGAACAGATGGCTACACCTTC.

This clonotype was observed a single time. The V and J genes are TRBV7-9 and TRBJ2-5, with D perhaps matching TRBD1 (5 bases). Trimming took 0 bases from V and 7 from J, leaving 18 bases between them. The CDR3 extends over 16 amino acids. Germline CDR1 and CDR2: SEHNR and FQNEAQ (reference sequence). DNA for the CDR3: TGTGCCAGCAGCTTAGCCCCGGATACCTACGACAGGACCCAGTACTTC. Translated, it gives CASSLAPDTYDRTQYF.

The J gene is TRBJ1-5, the V gene TRBV7-9; the D is unclear. This CDR3 comprises 12 residues. V lost 5 bases and J 6 bases, leaving 8 bases between the germline ends. In germline, CDR1 is SEHNR, CDR2 FQNEAQ (reference sequence). The CDR3 is CASSGGIQPQHF. CDR3 bases: TGTGCCAGCAGCGGAGGGATTCAGCCCCAGCATTTT.

This sequence joins TRBV20-1 and TRBJ2-7; D not certain. The V gene lost 3 bases and the J gene lost 1 base, with 10 bases spanning the gap. Germline V gene lookup returns CDR1 DFQATT and CDR2 SNEGSKA (reference sequence). This CDR3 is built from 13 residues. CDR3 in DNA: TGCAGTGCTAGTTGGTCAGGTTCCTACGAGCAGTACTTC. Its protein product is CSASWSGSYEQYF.

The sample holds a few counts of this clonotype. J is TRBJ1-4 and V is TRBV3-1; a weak D match, TRBD1 (5 bases). The V gene lost 4 bases and the J gene lost 8 bases, with 14 bases spanning the gap. This CDR3 has 14 amino acids. Germline CDR1 reads LGHDT; CDR2 reads YNNKEL (reference sequence). The CDR3 is CASSPPGRDEKLFF. The CDR3 nucleotides read TGTGCCAGCAGCCCACCCGGCAGGGACGAAAAACTGTTTTTT.

The J gene is TRBJ2-7, the V gene TRBV7-9; a weak D match, TRBD2 (5 bases). Trimming removed 5 bases at V and 2 bases at J, with 10 bases between. CDR3 size: 13 residues. The germline gives CDR1 SEHNR, CDR2 FQNEAQ (reference sequence). The CDR3 spells CASSPAGTYEQYF. CDR3 DNA sequence: TGTGCCAGCAGCCCCGCCGGGACCTACGAGCAGTACTTC.

This chain connects TRBV7-8 to TRBJ2-5; D not resolved. Germline CDR1 is SGHVS and CDR2 is FQNEAQ. The V end was cut by 2 bases, the J end by 0 bases, with 13 bases between. This CDR3 has 16 residues. CDR3 amino acids: CASSLRIGSYQETQYF. The DNA of the CDR3 is TGTGCCAGCAGCTTACGCATAGGGTCGTACCAAGAGACCCAGTACTTC.

This chain connects TRBV9 to TRBJ1-1, with 10 bases matching TRBD1. After removal of 0 bases from V and 5 bases from J, the junction contained 4 bases not matched to a gene. There are 15 residues in the CDR3. The germline V gene encodes CDR1 SGDLS and CDR2 YYNGEE. The CDR3 DNA follows: TGTGCCAGCAGCGTAGAGGGACAGGGGTGGACTGAAGCTTTCTTT. Protein: CASSVEGQGWTEAFF.

The V call is TRBV5-1, the J call TRBJ2-3; no clear D. The V gene lost 0 bases and the J gene lost 4 bases, with 6 bases spanning the gap. Per germline, CDR1 SGHRS and CDR2 YFSETQ. The CDR3 is 13 amino acids. CDR3 DNA sequence: TGCGCCAGCAGCTTGGGGGCGGCAGATACGCAGTATTTT. Residues: CASSLGAADTQYF.

The chain uses TRBV10-3 and TRBJ1-2; D gene uncertain. Germline assignment: CDR1 ENHRY and CDR2 SYGVKD. The germline V and J ends were trimmed by 2 bases and 5 bases, with 6 bases remaining between them. CDR3 length equals 12 residues. CDR3 nucleotide sequence: TGTGCCATCAGTGAGACCGGGTATGGCTACACCTTC. This encodes CAISETGYGYTF.

The V gene is TRBV29-1, the J gene TRBJ1-1; unclear D gene. The CDR3 runs to 13 residues. V was pared by 7 bases and J by 3 bases, with 15 bases between. Germline V gene data show CDR1 as SQVTM and CDR2 as ANQGSEA. The CDR3 sequence is CSATKGGDTEAFF. CDR3 sequence (DNA): TGCAGCGCCACTAAAGGCGGGGACACTGAAGCTTTCTTT.